This T cell receptor (beta chain) came from a study of blood T cells in healthy people across ages. The CDR3 has 13 residues. The V end was cut by 4 bases, the J end by 4 bases, with 10 bases between. Looked up from germline, CDR1 is LNHNV and CDR2 is YYDKDF (reference sequence). Next came a second PCR, run for roughly 6 to 11 cycles, which used a sample-barcoded 5' primer along with a J-beta primer mix. TCRdb ran MiXCR on the 5' RACE reads and lists one entry per CDR3 protein. The data show 1.5 million to 2 million distinct CDR3 sequences, 39% seen once. The genes are TRBV15 and TRBJ1-2; no reliable D call. Sequencing used blood. The origin of this receptor is a human donor in good health. The CDR3 loop is CATSTRSSYGYTF. CDR3 nucleotides: TGTGCCACCAGCACCAGGTCTAGCTATGGCTACACCTTC. Together with reference TRBV15 and TRBJ1-2, the CDR3 gives the full variable domain: DAMVIQNPRYQVTQFGKPVTLSCSQTLNHNVMYWYQQKSSQAPKLLFHYYDKDFNNEADTPDNFQSRRPNTSFCFLDIRSPGLGDTAMYLCATSTRSSYGYTFGSGTRLTVV.